These 19 T cell receptor beta chains were sequenced from one sample in a study of shared clonotypes between healthy human individuals. Some clones are missing from TCRdb's copy, which holds only in-frame ones; the method was immunoSEQ multiplex PCR. Among about 460,000 clones listed, approximately 77% were seen once. The specimen sequenced was PBMCs. The source is a middle-aged woman in good health. Some clones in this sample may be carry-over from other donors' samples.

The chain links TRBV28 to TRBJ2-7; D might be TRBD1 (5 bases). V lost 3 bases to trimming and J lost 6 bases, with 18 bases between them. This CDR3 is built from 15 residues. Germline V lookup: CDR1 MDHEN, CDR2 SYDVKM. In nucleotides, the CDR3 is TGTGCCAGCAGTTTTTCGGACACCCGGCTTGGCGAGCAGTACTTC. Amino acids: CASSFSDTRLGEQYF.

Details on this clone: With only one base between it and a far larger clone, this is likely a read error. Other nucleotide sequences in the sample specify the same CDR3. This chain links TRBV7-9 with TRBJ2-1; weak D call: TRBD2 (5 bases). The CDR3 runs 16 residues. The germline CDR1 and CDR2 sequences are SEHNR and FQNEAQ (reference sequence). CDR3 loop: CASSLEGAAPYNEQFF. CDR3 coding DNA: TGTGCTAGCAGCTTAGAAGGAGCGGCGCCCTACAATGAGCAGTTCTTC.

This rearrangement joins TRBV6-1 to TRBJ2-7, with a tentative D call TRBD1 (5 bases). Looked up from germline, CDR1 is MNHNS and CDR2 is SASEGT. The V gene lost 7 bases and the J gene lost 3 bases, with 16 bases spanning the gap. The CDR3 has 14 amino acids. The CDR3 DNA reads as TGTGCCAGCACCGAACACAGGTTAGGCTACGAGCAGTACTTC. Its protein is CASTEHRLGYEQYF.

The J gene is TRBJ1-1, the V gene TRBV5-1; D possibly corresponds to TRBD1 (5 bases). Germline CDR1 is SGHRS and CDR2 is YFSETQ. V was clipped by 2 bases and J by 3 bases, with 8 bases between them. This CDR3 spans 13 amino acids. In DNA, the CDR3 is TGCGCCAGCAGCTTTGGGACGGACACTGAAGCTTTCTTT. Encoded protein: CASSFGTDTEAFF.

The chain links TRBV5-1 to TRBJ2-7; D possibly corresponds to TRBD1 (6 bases). CDR3 length: 14 residues. Trimming took 5 bases from V and 0 from J, leaving 12 bases between them. In germline, CDR1 is SGHRS, CDR2 YFSETQ. The CDR3 loop reads CASRTGSGSYEQYF. CDR3 DNA: TGCGCCAGCAGAACAGGGTCCGGCTCCTACGAGCAGTACTTC.

The chain couples TRBV11-2 to TRBJ2-5; 12 bases agree with TRBD2. The J call may be incorrect, as the DNA end agrees better with TRBJ2-7. This CDR3 is built from 16 residues. Germline V lookup: CDR1 SGHAT, CDR2 FQNNGV. The CDR3 sequence is CASSLLVGTSGYEQYF. The CDR3 region has the DNA TGTGCCAGCAGCTTATTAGTCGGGACTAGCGGGTACGAGCAGTACTTC.

The rearrangement uses TRBV21-1 and TRBJ2-7; whether TRBD2, the table's D call, matches the DNA was not checked. TRBV21-1 is noted as a pseudogene. The CDR3 is 15 residues long. The CDR3 loop is CASTSPGGRKDEQYF. CDR3 in DNA: TGTGCCAGCACCTCCCCCGGGGGGCGCAAAGACGAGCAGTACTTC.

This chain connects TRBV13 to TRBJ2-1; D is unclear. The V gene's germline CDR1 is PRHDT and CDR2 FYEKMQ (reference sequence). Trimming cost V 4 bases and J 0 bases, with 16 bases left between them. The CDR3 contains 17 residues. The CDR3 sequence: CASSWFETESSYNEQFF. Written as DNA, the CDR3 is TGTGCCAGCAGCTGGTTCGAAACAGAAAGCTCCTACAATGAGCAGTTCTTC. Filled out from reference TRBV13 and TRBJ2-1, the complete variable domain reads AAGVIQSPRHLIKEKRETATLKCYPIPRHDTVYWYQQGPGQDPQFLISFYEKMQSDKGSIPDRFSAQQFSDYHSELNMSSLELGDSALYFCASSWFETESSYNEQFFGPGTRLTVL.

The V call is TRBV5-1, the J call TRBJ2-6; D not resolved. Germline CDR1 reads SGHRS; CDR2 reads YFSETQ. The CDR3 covers 14 residues. Deletions cut 4 bases from V and 1 base from J, with 6 bases between. CDR3 region: CASSDKSGANVLTF. DNA for the CDR3: TGCGCCAGCAGCGACAAGTCTGGGGCCAACGTCCTGACTTTC.

This chain uses TRBV7-6 with TRBJ1-1; 7 bases agree with TRBD1. The CDR3 spans 16 residues. Germline assignment: CDR1 SGHVS and CDR2 FNYEAQ. The V and J ends lost 5 bases and 1 base, in that order; junction bases with no gene match: 10. The CDR3 sequence: CASSPDEGATNTEAFF. In DNA form, the CDR3 reads TGTGCCAGCAGCCCCGACGAGGGGGCGACGAACACTGAAGCTTTCTTT.

Ten or more counts support this clone. The same CDR3 can be traced to other DNA sequences in this sample. This rearrangement joins TRBV19 to TRBJ1-4; tentative D call: TRBD1 (5 bases). Germline CDR1 reads LNHDA; CDR2 reads SQIVND (reference sequence). The CDR3 sequence is 15 residues long. Trimming removed 6 bases at V and 7 bases at J, with 18 bases between. The CDR3 sequence: CASRPLGVGSEKLFF. DNA of the CDR3: TGTGCCAGTAGACCCTTGGGGGTAGGAAGTGAAAAACTGTTTTTT. The full variable domain, with the rest looked up from reference TRBV19 and TRBJ1-4, is DGGITQSPKYLFRKEGQNVTLSCEQNLNHDAMYWYRQDPGQGLRLIYYSQIVNDFQKGDIAEGYSVSREKKESFPLTVTSAQKNPTAFYLCASRPLGVGSEKLFFGSGTQLSVL.

Turning to this clone: The same CDR3 arises from other DNA sequences in this sample as well. The chain couples TRBV9 to TRBJ2-2; no reliable D call. Germline V gene sequence: CDR1 SGDLS, CDR2 YYNGEE. The CDR3 is 14 amino acids. V lost 2 bases and J 1 base, leaving 6 bases between the germline ends. The CDR3 here is CASSVSGNTGELFF. DNA for the CDR3: TGTGCCAGCAGCGTCTCCGGGAACACCGGGGAGCTGTTTTTT.

The gene calls are TRBV7-6 and TRBJ1-5, with no clear D. Germline CDR1 and CDR2: SGHVS and FNYEAQ. V dropped 4 bases and J dropped 5 bases, with 12 bases sitting between them. The CDR3 is 14 amino acids. CDR3 nucleotide sequence: TGTGCCAGCAGCTCCGAACCGACGGATCAGCCCCAGCATTTT. It yields the protein CASSSEPTDQPQHF.

J is TRBJ2-5 and V is TRBV7-6; 15 bases map to TRBD2. J lost 4 bases, V lost 5 bases, and 11 bases had no gene match. Looked up from germline, CDR1 is SGHVS and CDR2 is FNYEAQ. The length of the CDR3 is 18 residues. The CDR3 spells CASSPGLAGGPFPETQYF. CDR3 DNA sequence: TGTGCCAGCAGCCCTGGACTAGCGGGAGGGCCGTTTCCAGAGACCCAGTACTTC. The full variable domain, with the rest looked up from reference TRBV7-6 and TRBJ2-5, is GAGVSQSPRYKVTKRGQDVALRCDPISGHVSLYWYRQALGQGPEFLTYFNYEAQQDKSGLPNDRFSAERPEGSISTLTIQRTEQRDSAMYRCASSPGLAGGPFPETQYFGPGTRLLVL.

The chain recombines TRBV15 with TRBJ2-5, with 10 bases identical to TRBD1. The CDR3 totals 16 residues. Trimming at V came to 6 bases and at J to 1 base, leaving 8 bases not matched to a gene. CDR1 is LNHNV, CDR2 YYDKDF, per germline (reference sequence). The CDR3 sequence is CATSPGTGDFQETQYF. In DNA, the CDR3 is TGTGCCACCAGTCCCGGGACAGGGGATTTCCAAGAGACCCAGTACTTC.

This chain links TRBV7-9 with TRBJ2-7, with 7 bases identical to TRBD1. The CDR3 contains 12 residues. In germline, CDR1 is SEHNR, CDR2 FQNEAQ (reference sequence). The J segment lost 8 bases and the V segment lost 1 base, leaving 2 bases of the junction unmatched. CDR3 DNA sequence: TGTGCCAGCAGCTTAGTGGACAGGCAGCAGTACTTC. Translation: CASSLVDRQQYF.

V is TRBV10-2 and J is TRBJ2-1; 12 bases are shared with TRBD2. This CDR3 comprises 15 residues. The V segment lost 6 bases and the J segment 6 bases; nucleotides outside the gene matches: 6. CDR1 is WSHSY, CDR2 SAAADI, per germline. CDR3 nucleotide sequence: TGCGCCAGCAGCGCTAGCGGGAGGGCCCTCAATGAGCAGTTCTTC. This codes for CASSASGRALNEQFF.

The chain uses TRBV5-1 and TRBJ2-7; the match to TRBD1 covers 9 bases. The CDR3 loop spans 15 amino acids. V gave up 7 bases and J gave up 6 bases; unmatched junction bases: 14. Germline assignment: CDR1 SGHRS and CDR2 YFSETQ. CDR3 in amino acids: CASADYRGLDGEQYF. The CDR3 DNA sequence: TGCGCCAGCGCCGACTACAGGGGGCTGGATGGCGAGCAGTACTTC.

This clone was seen once. This chain links TRBV5-1 with TRBJ1-1, with 7 positions matching TRBD1. V lost 2 bases, J lost 7 bases, and 8 bases stayed unmatched. The CDR3 runs 14 residues. Per germline, CDR1 SGHRS and CDR2 YFSETQ. CDR3 DNA: TGCGCCAGCAGCTTCAGGGGGGCCGGGAATGAAGCTTTCTTT. It codes for CASSFRGAGNEAFF.